Here is one T cell receptor (beta chain) with its context. The antigen is unknown. PCR primers comprised 60 Vbeta and 13 Jbeta primers. Assay: immunoSEQ multiplex PCR; the TCRdb copy retains only in-frame clones and omits some. Of about 150,000 clones listed, around 80% are singletons. The record originates from a study of cytomegalovirus exposure and HLA in healthy donors. Overall study: A prior analysis found 100 million to 140 million unique TCR beta sequences from some 190 million T cells. Points from the study as a whole: Sequences of the TCR beta chain were said to predict the HLA-A and HLA-B alleles of most subjects accurately.

The sequence was collected from a man aged 18-30 years in good health and CMV-seropositive. Material: PBMCs.

CDR3 sequence (DNA): TGTGCCAGCAGCCGGGGGGAGGAAGGTGAAAAACTGTTTTTT. It yields the protein CASSRGEEGEKLFF. The genes are TRBV11-1 and TRBJ1-4, with D possibly being TRBD1 (5 bases). CDR3 length: 14 residues. Trimming shortened V by 5 bases and J by 7 bases, and 14 bases separated the two germline ends. The germline gives CDR1 SGHAT, CDR2 FQDESV (reference sequence).